Below, 25 T cell receptor beta chains from the same sample are listed, as sequenced in a study of human T cells and chemical hapten exposure. Regarding time point: patch test 3, about 24 weeks after DPC sensitization. Treatment meaning: therapeutic diphenylcyclopropenone sensitization with weekly scalp DPC. TCRdb redid the calling of the RACE reads with MiXCR, one entry per CDR3 protein. The table includes about 84,000 distinct CDR3 sequences, 10% to 14% detected once. This specimen consisted of whole blood, obtained in connection with sensitization to the hapten diphenylcyclopropenone (DPC). The receptors derive from a woman aged 50 to 60 with alopecia areata. Some clones in this sample may be carry-over from other donors' samples.

This clonotype was counted ten times or more. This rearrangement joins TRBV3-1 to TRBJ2-3; 12 bases match TRBD2. The CDR3 sequence is 16 residues long. Germline-derived CDR1 and CDR2 are LGHDT and YNNKEL (reference sequence). With 4 bases clipped from V and 1 base from J, the junction kept 3 bases outside the gene matches. The DNA for the CDR3 is TGTGCCAGCAGCCTAGGACTAGCGGGGCGCACAGATACGCAGTATTTT. Translating gives CASSLGLAGRTDTQYF.

There are many counts of this clonotype. This sequence joins TRBV12-3 or TRBV12-4 and TRBJ1-4; D is unclear. This CDR3 region has 16 residues. The V and J ends lost 1 base and 4 bases respectively, with 13 bases between them. The DNA for the CDR3 is TGTGCCAGCAGTTTAGTCCCGGACGGACTTAATGAAAAACTGTTTTTT. Its translation: CASSLVPDGLNEKLFF.

This clonotype has only a few counts. This chain joins TRBV20-1 and TRBJ2-5, with D unclear. The germline V gene has CDR1 DFQATT and CDR2 SNEGSKA (reference sequence). Trimming took off 4 bases at V and 5 bases at J, with 14 bases between the two ends. There are 13 residues in the CDR3. The CDR3 spells CSAMRSPIETQYF. The CDR3 nucleotides are TGCAGTGCTATGAGGAGCCCAATTGAGACCCAGTACTTC.

This clonotype was detected ten times or more. This rearrangement joins TRBV9 to TRBJ2-1; 16 bases are a match to TRBD2. The CDR3 sequence is 20 residues long. Per germline, CDR1 SGDLS and CDR2 YYNGEE. Trimming cost V 3 bases and J 5 bases; bases outside gene matches: 14. The CDR3 protein is CASSGHRGLAGGGEHNEQFF. DNA of the CDR3: TGTGCCAGCAGCGGGCACAGGGGACTAGCGGGAGGGGGTGAGCACAATGAGCAGTTCTTC.

This clonotype has a count of ten or more. The V gene is TRBV18, the J gene TRBJ1-5, with D tentatively TRBD1 (6 bases). Germline-derived CDR1 and CDR2 are KGHSH and LQKENI. V was clipped by 3 bases and J by 0 bases, with 12 bases between them. This CDR3 has 16 residues. CDR3 in amino acids: CASSPLGQRSNQPQHF. CDR3 bases: TGTGCCAGCTCACCCTTAGGACAGCGTAGCAATCAGCCCCAGCATTTT.

This clonotype occurred many times. This chain joins TRBV12-3 or TRBV12-4 and TRBJ1-2; D possibly corresponds to TRBD1 (5 bases). V was pared by 5 bases and J by 2 bases, with 9 bases between. The CDR3 consists of 13 residues. CDR3 sequence: CASSPRDNYGYTF. DNA for the CDR3: TGTGCCAGCAGTCCCCGGGACAACTATGGCTACACCTTC.

This clonotype was seen once. A much larger clone is a single base away; this may be a read error. The chain links TRBV7-2 to TRBJ1-1; 10 positions match TRBD1. V shed 4 bases and J 8 bases; nucleotides not matched to a gene: 4. The germline gives CDR1 SGHTA, CDR2 FQGNSA. CDR3 length equals 13 residues. Written as DNA, the CDR3 is TGTGCCAGCAGCTCAGGGGACAGGGGCGAAGCTTTCTTT. Translated, it gives CASSSGDRGEAFF.

This clonotype was picked up many times. The chain couples TRBV12-3 or TRBV12-4 to TRBJ1-1, with 12 bases fitting TRBD1. The CDR3 spans 15 residues. V was clipped by 0 bases and J by 7 bases; unmatched bases: 3. The CDR3: CASSLAGTGGSEAFF. The CDR3, as DNA: TGTGCCAGCAGTTTAGCAGGGACAGGGGGCAGTGAAGCTTTCTTT.

This clonotype was picked up one time. A much larger clone lies one base from this, so it may be a read error. CDR3 region: CASSPLLSGGSGDLFF. DNA for the CDR3: TGCGCCAGCAGCCCCCTGCTTAGCGGGGGGAGCGGGGATCTGTTTTTT. The V call is TRBV4-3, the J call TRBJ2-2; 10 bases are a match to TRBD2. The CDR3 is 16 residues long. Germline CDR1 and CDR2: LGHNA and YSLEER.

Regarding this clonotype: Just one base apart from a much larger clone, this may be a read error. This chain uses TRBV7-6 with TRBJ1-6, with 7 nucleotides matching TRBD1. The trim removed 0 bases at V and 9 bases at J, leaving 5 bases unmatched. The CDR3 has 15 amino acids. From germline, CDR1 is SGHVS and CDR2 FNYEAQ. In nucleotides, the CDR3 is TGTGCCAGCAGCTTAGCTGGGACAGAAAGTTCACCCCTCCACTTT. Translation gives CASSLAGTESSPLHF.

The table lists this clonotype with many counts. This rearrangement joins TRBV20-1 to TRBJ1-5; D gene ambiguous. CDR3 length equals 14 residues. Germline V gene sequence: CDR1 DFQATT, CDR2 SNEGSKA (reference sequence). Trimming pared 3 bases from V and 2 bases from J, leaving 11 bases between. The CDR3 region is CSASAGGGNQPQHF. CDR3 nucleotide sequence: TGCAGTGCTAGCGCAGGCGGGGGCAATCAGCCCCAGCATTTT.

This clonotype was detected many times. The gene calls are TRBV5-5 and TRBJ2-2; tentatively, D is TRBD1 (6 bases). V shed 0 bases and J shed 7 bases, with 16 bases lying between them. CDR3 length equals 16 residues. CDR1 and CDR2 (germline): SGHKS, YYEKEE (reference sequence). CDR3 amino acids: CASSLDPDRKVGELFF. CDR3 DNA sequence: TGTGCCAGCAGCTTGGACCCTGACAGGAAGGTCGGGGAGCTGTTTTTT. The full variable domain, completed using reference TRBV5-5 and TRBJ2-2, is DAGVTQSPTHLIKTRGQQVTLRCSPISGHKSVSWYQQVLGQGPQFIFQYYEKEERGRGNFPDRFSARQFPNYSSELNVNALLLGDSALYLCASSLDPDRKVGELFFGEGSRLTVL.

This clonotype occurred many times. This chain links TRBV29-1 with TRBJ2-3; D possibly corresponds to TRBD2 (6 bases). Trimming shortened V by 7 bases and J by 4 bases, and 18 bases separated the two germline ends. This CDR3 spans 14 amino acids. Looked up from germline, CDR1 is SQVTM and CDR2 is ANQGSEA. This chain's CDR3 is CSAHPVGRSDTQYF. The CDR3 DNA reads as TGCAGCGCTCACCCGGTCGGGAGATCAGATACGCAGTATTTT.

The V gene is TRBV18, the J gene TRBJ1-4, with 8 bases fitting TRBD1. V lost 4 bases and J lost 7; bases outside the gene matches: 5. The CDR3 has 14 residues. Germline CDR1 KGHSH, CDR2 LQKENI. CDR3 sequence (DNA): TGTGCCAGCTCACTTGGACAGGGAGGTGAAAAACTGTTTTTT. Translating it yields CASSLGQGGEKLFF.

This clonotype was recorded at least ten times. The CDR3 region has the DNA TGCAGTGCTAGAGACGGCGGGAGGGCTACTGGTGAGCAGTTCTTC. This encodes CSARDGGRATGEQFF. The chain couples TRBV20-1 to TRBJ2-1; 9 bases match TRBD2. The CDR3 loop spans 15 amino acids. The junction had 9 bases not matched to a gene; V was cut back by 0 bases and J by 9 bases. Germline CDR1 DFQATT, CDR2 SNEGSKA (reference sequence).

The gene calls are TRBV6-6 and TRBJ2-7; D is undetermined. Germline V gives CDR1 MNHNY, CDR2 SVGAGI (reference sequence). V lost 5 bases and J 2 bases, leaving 10 bases between the germline ends. The CDR3 is 13 residues long. The CDR3 here is CASSDRAAYEQYF. The CDR3 DNA follows: TGTGCCAGCAGTGATCGGGCTGCCTACGAGCAGTACTTC.

This chain connects TRBV4-3 to TRBJ2-7; D is unclear. CDR1 LGHNA and CDR2 YSLEER come from the germline V gene. The CDR3 is 14 amino acids. Trimming removed 0 bases at V and 0 bases at J, with 6 bases between. CDR3 protein: CASSQEASSYEQYF. The CDR3 DNA reads TGCGCCAGCAGCCAAGAGGCTAGCTCCTACGAGCAGTACTTC.

V is TRBV29-1 and J is TRBJ2-5; either TRBD1 or TRBD2 may fit D (5 bases each). The germline V gene has CDR1 SQVTM and CDR2 ANQGSEA. The V end lost 5 bases, the J end lost 5 bases, and 12 bases lay between the germline ends. The length of the CDR3 is 12 residues. The CDR3 here is CSVRGGLETQYF. The CDR3 region has the DNA TGCAGCGTTCGGGGCGGGCTGGAGACCCAGTACTTC.

This clonotype was seen many times. The chain combines TRBV11-3 with TRBJ2-7, with TRBD1 matching 11 bases. Looked up from germline, CDR1 is SGHNT and CDR2 is YENEEA. The CDR3 totals 14 residues. Trimming cost V 5 bases and J 2 bases; bases outside gene matches: 2. The CDR3: CASSRGQGAYEQYF. In DNA, the CDR3 is TGTGCCAGCAGCAGGGGACAGGGGGCCTACGAGCAGTACTTC.

The chain couples TRBV9 to TRBJ1-1; D is unresolved. The germline V gene has CDR1 SGDLS and CDR2 YYNGEE. The CDR3 is 15 residues long. The V and J ends lost 2 bases and 0 bases respectively, with 11 bases between them. The CDR3 here is CASSVLTTMNTEAFF. The CDR3 DNA reads TGTGCCAGCAGCGTTCTGACAACTATGAACACTGAAGCTTTCTTT.

This clonotype was picked up a small number of times. V usage is TRBV7-2 and J usage is TRBJ2-7; D is perhaps TRBD2 (5 bases). Trimming shortened V by 5 bases and J by 6 bases, and 23 bases separated the two germline ends. Germline CDR1 and CDR2: SGHTA and FQGNSA. The CDR3 is made up of 16 amino acids. CDR3 DNA sequence: TGTGCCAGCAGCCACATCCGAACGGAGTACGGACTCGAGCAGTACTTC. Its protein product is CASSHIRTEYGLEQYF.

The gene calls are TRBV12-3 or TRBV12-4 and TRBJ1-6, with a weak D call TRBD1 (5 bases). The CDR3 is 14 residues long. V lost 7 bases to trimming and J lost 8 bases, with 15 bases between them. CDR3 DNA sequence: TGTGCCAGCACAGGAAAGGGGACGTATTCACCCCTCCACTTT. This encodes CASTGKGTYSPLHF.

This clonotype appeared many times. In this CDR3 the conserved last residue, phenylalanine or tryptophan, is missing, so a read error is likely. The limits of the CDR3 on the DNA are not certain, so only TCRdb's listed CDR3 is given. The V call is TRBV11-2, the J call TRBJ2-7; the table gives TRBD1 as D, unverified against the DNA. Inclusive of both ends, the CDR3 amounts to 11 amino acids. The germline V gene has CDR1 SGHAT and CDR2 FQNNGV. The CDR3 sequence is CASSRPGQGSL.

The CDR3 bases are TGTGCCAGCAGTTTCCGGGACAGATACGAGCAGTACTTC. This codes for CASSFRDRYEQYF. The chain recombines TRBV12-3 or TRBV12-4 with TRBJ2-7, with 7 bases aligning to TRBD1. The trim removed 3 bases at V and 4 bases at J, leaving 3 bases unmatched. The CDR3 covers 13 residues.

In its sample, this clonotype was seen many times. The V call is TRBV20-1, the J call TRBJ2-1; TRBD2 matches at 12 bases. The CDR3 loop spans 14 amino acids. Looked up from germline, CDR1 is DFQATT and CDR2 is SNEGSKA (reference sequence). V was pared by 6 bases and J by 8 bases, with 8 bases of the junction left unmatched. This CDR3 reads CSALSASGGDEQFF. CDR3 bases: TGCAGTGCCCTTTCGGCTAGCGGGGGGGATGAGCAGTTCTTC.